This T cell receptor (beta chain) comes out of a study of shared clonotypes between healthy human individuals. The assay was immunoSEQ multiplex PCR, and TCRdb's table has in-frame clones only and misses some. The table lists about a million clones, approximately 75% of them singletons. Germline V gene lookup returns CDR1 SGHVS and CDR2 FNYEAQ. The V gene lost 4 bases and the J gene lost 4 bases, with 6 bases spanning the gap. The CDR3 extends over 12 amino acids. The TCR sequence derives from a man aged 18-30 years in good health. Some clones in this sample may be carry-over from other donors' samples. The V and J genes are TRBV7-6 and TRBJ2-3; no firm D call. The specimen sequenced was memory CD4+ T cells from PBMCs. The subset: CD45RA-negative fraction. The CDR3, as DNA: TGTGCCAGCAGCTACTGGTCAGATACGCAGTATTTT. This sequence encodes CASSYWSDTQYF.